The following is a TCR beta chain sequence with its context. This CDR3 is 15 amino acids long. Germline V gene sequence: CDR1 LNHDA, CDR2 SQIVND (reference sequence). Trimming removed 6 bases from V and 5 bases from J; junction bases left unmatched: 8. The sample belongs to a study of blood T cell repertoires in COVID-19. Study at large: The analysed material was cDNA or gDNA that came from T cells, B-cell-depleted T cells, or PBMCs.

In the original workflow: By means of reference gene primer amplification, nucleated cell counts were estimated. The table came from immunoSEQ multiplex PCR; TCRdb's copy has only in-frame clones and leaves some out. The V and J calls and clone size come from that table; D and trimming were worked out from the DNA. The repertoire holds 50,000 to 65,000 clones, nearly 95% seen once, with 4.6% in the top ten. The J gene is TRBJ2-1, the V gene TRBV19; 9 nucleotides match TRBD2. The sample consisted of peripheral blood. This sequence was found in a man aged 45-65 years with active COVID-19. Written as DNA, the CDR3 is TGTGCCAGTAGAGCCGGGACTAGCTGGGACAATGAGCAGTTCTTC. Amino acid sequence: CASRAGTSWDNEQFF.